The 5 T cell receptor beta chains below all came from one sample that was sequenced in a study of OX40 agonist ivuxolimab in advanced cancers. The table came from immunoSEQ multiplex PCR; TCRdb's copy has only in-frame clones and leaves some out. This sample has 150,000 to 180,000 clones, with 90% to 95% found just once. The sample here was CD4+ or CD8+ T cells sorted from blood, taken in a trial of the OX40 agonist ivuxolimab. Source of these receptors: an adult with an advanced solid tumor such as melanoma, head and neck, liver or kidney cancer.

The J gene is TRBJ2-5, the V gene TRBV6-5; D is tentatively TRBD1 or TRBD2 (6 bases each). The CDR3 contains 16 residues. The germline V gene has CDR1 MNHEY and CDR2 SVGAGI. V was trimmed by 0 bases and J by 4 bases, leaving 15 bases between them. CDR3 sequence: CASSYSKTGAGETQYF. The CDR3 DNA reads as TGTGCCAGCAGTTACTCGAAAACGGGGGCTGGAGAGACCCAGTACTTC.

The gene calls are TRBV25-1 and TRBJ2-7, with D tentatively TRBD2 (6 bases). The CDR3 is made up of 14 amino acids. The germline V gene has CDR1 MGHDK and CDR2 SYGVNS. V was shortened by 5 bases and J by 2 bases, with 13 bases between the two germline ends. The CDR3 DNA sequence: TGTGCCAGCAGTCCTCGACTAGAGACCTACGAGCAGTACTTC. Protein product: CASSPRLETYEQYF.

J is TRBJ2-7 and V is TRBV28, with a possible D match to TRBD1 (6 bases). Germline CDR1 MDHEN, CDR2 SYDVKM. V was trimmed by 2 bases and J by 1 base, leaving 9 bases between them. This CDR3 has 14 amino acids. CDR3 in DNA: TGTGCCAGCAGTTTAAGCCAGGGGTCCTACGAGCAGTACTTC. This encodes CASSLSQGSYEQYF.

The chain combines TRBV30 with TRBJ1-1; possibly TRBD1 for D (5 bases). Germline values: CDR1 GTSNPN, CDR2 SVGIG (reference sequence). The CDR3 runs 15 residues. V shed 0 bases and J shed 3 bases, with 14 bases lying between them. In DNA, the CDR3 is TGTGCCTGGAGTGTCTGGGGGATGGGTGACACTGAAGCTTTCTTT. Its translation: CAWSVWGMGDTEAFF.

The rearrangement links TRBV29-1 to TRBJ1-1; tentative D call: TRBD1 (6 bases). The V end lost 6 bases, the J end lost 0 bases, and 14 bases lay between the germline ends. The CDR3 contains 14 residues. Per germline, CDR1 SQVTM and CDR2 ANQGSEA. The CDR3 protein is CSVGAGNLNTEAFF. In nucleotides, the CDR3 is TGCAGCGTGGGGGCAGGCAACCTGAACACTGAAGCTTTCTTT. The variable domain in full, completed from reference TRBV29-1 and TRBJ1-1, reads SAVISQKPSRDICQRGTSLTIQCQVDSQVTMMFWYRQQPGQSLTLIATANQGSEATYESGFVIDKFPISRPNLTFSTLTVSNMSPEDSSIYLCSVGAGNLNTEAFFGQGTRLTVV.